Sequencing of this TCR beta chain was carried out in a study of T cell responses to AZD1222 COVID-19 vaccine. V was trimmed by 6 bases and J by 4 bases, leaving 12 bases between them. This CDR3 spans 13 amino acids. As concerns this clone: No antigen is known for it.

Points from the study as a whole: There were mostly white British donors and more females than males, and clonal diversity was possibly underestimated. The CD4 TCRs associated with vaccination extended across spike and predominated at 160-218 and 743-854. Only 5 to 7 AZD1222 recipients tested seropositive at baseline. Close to half of all spike-specific TCRs reportedly target regions of the variants that are unmutated.

The data were produced by immunoSEQ multiplex PCR, yet TCRdb's version contains in-frame clones alone and is incomplete. The sample contains just under 90,000 clones, almost 90% of which appear only once. Sequencing was performed on peripheral blood, taken on day 0 of MenACWY control vaccination. The origin of this receptor is an adult in good health. The chain employs TRBV12-3 or TRBV12-4 and TRBJ2-5; the D gene is possibly TRBD1 (6 bases). CDR3 DNA: TGTGCCAGCAGCCCAGGGGTCCCAGAGACCCAGTACTTC. Translating it yields CASSPGVPETQYF.